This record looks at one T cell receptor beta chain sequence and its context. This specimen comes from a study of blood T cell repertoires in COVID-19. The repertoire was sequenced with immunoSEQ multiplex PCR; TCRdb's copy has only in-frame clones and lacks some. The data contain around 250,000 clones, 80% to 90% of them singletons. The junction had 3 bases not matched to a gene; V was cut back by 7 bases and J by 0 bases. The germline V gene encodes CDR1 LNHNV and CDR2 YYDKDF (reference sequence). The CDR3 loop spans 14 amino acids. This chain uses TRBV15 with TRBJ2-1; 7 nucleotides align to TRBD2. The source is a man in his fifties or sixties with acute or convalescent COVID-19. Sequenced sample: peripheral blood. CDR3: CATTAGDSYNEQFF. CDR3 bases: TGTGCCACCACCGCGGGGGACTCCTACAATGAGCAGTTCTTC.